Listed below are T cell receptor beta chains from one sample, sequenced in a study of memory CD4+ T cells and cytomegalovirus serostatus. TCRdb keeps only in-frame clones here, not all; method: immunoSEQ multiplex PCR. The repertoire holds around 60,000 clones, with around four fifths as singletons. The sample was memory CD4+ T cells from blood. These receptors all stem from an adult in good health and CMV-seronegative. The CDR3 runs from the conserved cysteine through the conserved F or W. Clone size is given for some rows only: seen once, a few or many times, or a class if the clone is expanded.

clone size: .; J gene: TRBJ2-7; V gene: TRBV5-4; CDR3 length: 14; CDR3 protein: CASSPDGHSYEQYF
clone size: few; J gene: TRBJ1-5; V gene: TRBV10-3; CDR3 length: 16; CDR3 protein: CATRDRGGDSNQPQHF
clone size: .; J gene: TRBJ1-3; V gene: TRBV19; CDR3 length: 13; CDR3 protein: CAARGDSGNTIYF
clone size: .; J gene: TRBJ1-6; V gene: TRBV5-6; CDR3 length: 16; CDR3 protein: CASSLRAGPGNSPLHF
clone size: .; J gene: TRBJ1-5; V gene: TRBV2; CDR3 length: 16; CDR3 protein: CASSGQGRRGNQPQHF
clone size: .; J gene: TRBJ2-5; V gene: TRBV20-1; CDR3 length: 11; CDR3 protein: CSARSREAQYF
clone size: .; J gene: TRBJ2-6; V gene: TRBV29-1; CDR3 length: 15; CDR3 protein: CSVGWPSSGANVLTF
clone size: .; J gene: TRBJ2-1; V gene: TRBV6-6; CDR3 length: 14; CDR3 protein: CASSLQGADNEQFF
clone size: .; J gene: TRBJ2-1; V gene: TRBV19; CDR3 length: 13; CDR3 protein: CASSTLARAEQFF
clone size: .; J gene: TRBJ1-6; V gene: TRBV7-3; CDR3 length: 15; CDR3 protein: CASSFSGLRGSPLHF
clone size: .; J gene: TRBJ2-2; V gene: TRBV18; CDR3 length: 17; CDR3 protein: CASSPFRDRVNTGELFF
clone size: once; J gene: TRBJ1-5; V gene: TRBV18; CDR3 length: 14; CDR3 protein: CASSPGYSNQPQHF
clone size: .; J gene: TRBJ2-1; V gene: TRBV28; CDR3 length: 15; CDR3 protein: CASSHWGGVGNEQFF
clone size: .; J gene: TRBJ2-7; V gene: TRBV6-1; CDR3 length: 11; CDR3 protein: CASSELRGWYF
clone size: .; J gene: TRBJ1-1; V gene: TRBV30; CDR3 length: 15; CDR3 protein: CAWSTRQGMNTEAFF
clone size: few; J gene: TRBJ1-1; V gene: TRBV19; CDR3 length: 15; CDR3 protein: CASSKGQNMNTEAFF
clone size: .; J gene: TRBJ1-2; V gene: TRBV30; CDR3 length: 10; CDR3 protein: CAWSAGGYTF
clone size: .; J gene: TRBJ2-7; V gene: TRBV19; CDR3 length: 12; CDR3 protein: CAKQTGAYEQYF
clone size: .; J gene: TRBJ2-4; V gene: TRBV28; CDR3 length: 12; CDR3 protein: CASSLGDHIQYF
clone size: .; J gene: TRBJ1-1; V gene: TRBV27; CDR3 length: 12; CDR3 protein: CASSDGRTEAFF
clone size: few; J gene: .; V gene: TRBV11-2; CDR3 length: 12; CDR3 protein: CASSLSGYEQYF
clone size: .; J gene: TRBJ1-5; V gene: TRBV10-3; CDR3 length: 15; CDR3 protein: CAISDVGLGNQPQHF
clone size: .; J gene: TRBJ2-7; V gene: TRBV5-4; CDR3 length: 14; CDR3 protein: CASSFRAKSYEQYF
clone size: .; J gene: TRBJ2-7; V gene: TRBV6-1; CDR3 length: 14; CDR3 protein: CASRFDGGSYEQYF
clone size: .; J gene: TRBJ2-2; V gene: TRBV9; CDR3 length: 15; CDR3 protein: CASSASDTNTGELFF
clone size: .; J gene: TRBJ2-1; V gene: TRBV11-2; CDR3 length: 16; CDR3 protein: CASSLGVTASYNEQFF
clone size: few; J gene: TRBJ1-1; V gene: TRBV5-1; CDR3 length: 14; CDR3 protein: CASSPTGRNTEAFF
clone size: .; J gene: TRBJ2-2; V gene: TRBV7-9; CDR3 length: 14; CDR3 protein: CASSTRQFSGELFF
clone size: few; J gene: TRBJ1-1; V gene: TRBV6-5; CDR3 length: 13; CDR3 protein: CASSYRESTEAFF
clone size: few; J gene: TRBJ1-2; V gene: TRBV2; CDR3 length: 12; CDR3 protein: CASARQGYGYTF
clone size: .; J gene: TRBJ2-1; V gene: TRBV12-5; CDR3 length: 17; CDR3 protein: CASGTGANPGLASEQFF
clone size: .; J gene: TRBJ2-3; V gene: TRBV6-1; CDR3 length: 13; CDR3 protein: CASTRQISDTQYF
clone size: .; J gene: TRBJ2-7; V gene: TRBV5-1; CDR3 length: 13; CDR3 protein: CASSLGIGGEQYF
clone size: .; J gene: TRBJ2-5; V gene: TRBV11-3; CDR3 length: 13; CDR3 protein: CASSFGGDETQYF
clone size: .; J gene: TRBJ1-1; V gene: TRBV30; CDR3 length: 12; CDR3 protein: CAENRGPTEAFF
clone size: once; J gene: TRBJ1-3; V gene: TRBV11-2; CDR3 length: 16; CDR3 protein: CASSLGATGRGNTIYF
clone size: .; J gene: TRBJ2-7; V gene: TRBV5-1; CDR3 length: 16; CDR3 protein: CASSLGSGGESYEQYF
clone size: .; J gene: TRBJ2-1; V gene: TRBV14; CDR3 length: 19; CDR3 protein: CASSQRTIAGGSSYNEQFF
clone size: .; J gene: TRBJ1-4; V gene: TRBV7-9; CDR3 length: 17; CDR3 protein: CASSLGAAGTTNEKLFF
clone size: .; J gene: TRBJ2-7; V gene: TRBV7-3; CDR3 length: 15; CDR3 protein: CASSSQGGTAGEQYF
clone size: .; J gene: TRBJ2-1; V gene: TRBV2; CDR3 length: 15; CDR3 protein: CASSPGMGGGDEQFF
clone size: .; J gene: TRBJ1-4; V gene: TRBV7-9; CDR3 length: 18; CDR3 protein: CASSAYSIQGPTNEKLFF
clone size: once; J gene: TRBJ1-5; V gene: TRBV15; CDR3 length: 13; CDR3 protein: CATRESSAGPQHF
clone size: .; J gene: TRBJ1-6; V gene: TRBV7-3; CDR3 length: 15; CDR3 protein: CASSLQARGGSPLHF